The next 27 T cell receptor beta chains were all read from a single sample in a study of long-term antiretroviral therapy in people with HIV. Samples were assayed with immunoSEQ v3.0 at survey level. Profiled with immunoSEQ multiplex PCR; TCRdb holds only in-frame clones, not every one. The table has more than 20,000 clones, under 85% seen once. This sample comprised unsorted PBMCs, obtained 0.5 years before starting antiretroviral therapy. The receptor source for this set is a man aged 35-49 years with HIV.

CDR3 in DNA: TGCGCCAGCAGCCAAGAAGCGGGCCTCTACGAGCAGTACTTC. Translation: CASSQEAGLYEQYF. The gene calls are TRBV4-1 and TRBJ2-7; a possible D gene is TRBD2 (6 bases). The length of the CDR3 is 14 residues. Germline CDR1 is MGHRA and CDR2 is YSYEKL. The ends were cut back, 0 bases at V and 3 bases at J, with 9 bases in the middle.

The chain couples TRBV6-5 to TRBJ2-1; TRBD2 matches 8 bases. This CDR3 is 15 amino acids long. V shed 8 bases and J 8 bases; nucleotides not matched to a gene: 14. Per the germline V gene, CDR1 is MNHEY and CDR2 is SVGAGI. CDR3 protein: CASRQLPGGPDEQFF. CDR3 coding DNA: TGTGCCAGCCGGCAACTACCGGGGGGGCCGGATGAGCAGTTCTTC.

The chain links TRBV30 to TRBJ2-5; 7 bases line up with TRBD1. The CDR3 covers 15 residues. Germline V gene sequence: CDR1 GTSNPN, CDR2 SVGIG (reference sequence). V trimming: 1 base; J trimming: 5 bases; junction bases outside the gene matches: 10. The DNA of the CDR3 is TGTGCCTGGAGTGAAAGGGGGCGTGTAGGGGAGACCCAGTACTTC. Protein: CAWSERGRVGETQYF.

V gene TRBV7-3 combines with J gene TRBJ2-2, with 11 bases fitting TRBD2. The CDR3 covers 19 residues. V lost 5 bases, J lost 3 bases, and 14 bases stayed unmatched. CDR1 is SGHTA and CDR2 is FQGTGA in the germline V gene. The CDR3 region has the DNA TGTGCCAGCAGCCTATACCGACTAGCGGGGTTCGGGTACACCGGGGAGCTGTTTTTT. Translated: CASSLYRLAGFGYTGELFF.

This chain links TRBV5-1 with TRBJ2-3, with TRBD2 matching 10 bases. Germline CDR1 and CDR2: SGHRS and YFSETQ. The CDR3 contains 17 residues. With 3 bases clipped from V and 0 bases from J, the junction kept 7 bases outside the gene matches. The CDR3 here is CASSWGASGGSTDTQYF. The CDR3 bases are TGCGCCAGCAGCTGGGGCGCTAGCGGGGGTAGCACAGATACGCAGTATTTT. The complete variable domain, with remaining parts taken from reference TRBV5-1 and TRBJ2-3, reads KAGVTQTPRYLIKTRGQQVTLSCSPISGHRSVSWYQQTPGQGLQFLFEYFSETQRNKGNFPGRFSGRQFSNSRSEMNVSTLELGDSALYLCASSWGASGGSTDTQYFGPGTRLTVL.

The CDR3 nucleotides are TGTGCCAGCAGTCCAGGGTCCCTAGCCAAAAACATTCAGTACTTC. It codes for CASSPGSLAKNIQYF. The chain recombines TRBV28 with TRBJ2-4, with D tentatively TRBD1 (5 bases). Germline CDR1 and CDR2: MDHEN and SYDVKM. This CDR3 is built from 15 residues. V was trimmed by 5 bases and J by 0 bases, leaving 11 bases between them.

The chain is built from TRBV5-5 and TRBJ1-6; D gene unclear. V dropped 2 bases and J dropped 5 bases, with 5 bases sitting between them. The CDR3 loop spans 13 amino acids. Germline CDR1 is SGHKS and CDR2 is YYEKEE (reference sequence). Here the CDR3 reads CASSFQDNSPLHF. CDR3 nucleotides: TGTGCCAGCAGCTTCCAGGATAATTCACCCCTCCACTTT.

The CDR3 is CAYGTGARNTEAFF. For the CDR3, the DNA is TGTGCCTACGGGACAGGGGCCAGGAACACTGAAGCTTTCTTT. V and J are TRBV30 and TRBJ1-1; 10 bases align to TRBD1. The germline CDR1 and CDR2 sequences are GTSNPN and SVGIG (reference sequence). The length of the CDR3 is 14 residues. V lost 7 bases and J lost 1; bases outside the gene matches: 6. Variable domain in full (rest from reference TRBV30 and TRBJ1-1): SQTIHQWPATLVQPVGSPLSLECTVEGTSNPNLYWYRQAAGRGLQLLFYSVGIGQISSEVPQNLSASRPQDRQFILSSKKLLLSDSGFYLCAYGTGARNTEAFFGQGTRLTVV.

This clone was recorded only once. The chain couples TRBV5-6 to TRBJ2-7, with no clear D. V dropped 0 bases and J dropped 2 bases, with 9 bases sitting between them. This CDR3 is built from 14 residues. Germline CDR1 is SGHDT and CDR2 is YYEEEE. In DNA, the CDR3 is TGTGCCAGCAGCTTGGGGATAGATACCTACGAGCAGTACTTC. Amino acid sequence: CASSLGIDTYEQYF. The full variable domain, in which reference TRBV5-6 and TRBJ2-7 provide the parts outside the CDR3, is DAGVTQSPTHLIKTRGQQVTLRCSPKSGHDTVSWYQQALGQGPQFIFQYYEEEERQRGNFPDRFSGHQFPNYSSELNVNALLLGDSALYLCASSLGIDTYEQYFGPGTRLTVT.

The chain has TRBV28 and TRBJ1-5; D is unclear. V was trimmed by 4 bases and J by 2 bases, leaving 9 bases between them. The CDR3 is 14 amino acids. From germline, CDR1 is MDHEN and CDR2 SYDVKM. CDR3 coding DNA: TGTGCCAGCAGTTCGGAGATAGGCAATCAGCCCCAGCATTTT. This codes for CASSSEIGNQPQHF.

The V call is TRBV9, the J call TRBJ1-1; no clear D gene. The ends were cut back, 2 bases at V and 1 base at J, with 6 bases in the middle. The CDR3 has 13 residues. Germline lookup yields CDR1 SGDLS and CDR2 YYNGEE. The CDR3 DNA sequence: TGTGCCAGCAGCGTGGGGAGGAACACTGAAGCTTTCTTT. Translating gives CASSVGRNTEAFF.

CDR3 residues: CASTPGAKETQYF. In DNA form, the CDR3 reads TGTGCCAGCACCCCGGGGGCAAAAGAGACCCAGTACTTC. J is TRBJ2-5 and V is TRBV7-9; D tentatively reads TRBD1 or TRBD2 (6 bases each). Trimming removed 7 bases at V and 3 bases at J, with 12 bases between. Per germline, CDR1 SEHNR and CDR2 FQNEAQ (reference sequence). The CDR3 runs 13 residues.

This clone was detected a few times. This chain joins TRBV5-6 and TRBJ2-3; 7 nucleotides match TRBD2. This CDR3 comprises 15 residues. Germline V gene data show CDR1 as SGHDT and CDR2 as YYEEEE. Trimming removed 0 bases from V and 6 bases from J; junction bases left unmatched: 7. DNA for the CDR3: TGTGCCAGCAGCTTGGGAAGGGAGGGACCCGATACGCAGTATTTT. Translating gives CASSLGREGPDTQYF.

This chain links TRBV2 with TRBJ1-5; the D is unclear. Germline values: CDR1 SNHLY, CDR2 FYNNEI. The V and J ends lost 1 base and 9 bases respectively, with 13 bases between them. The CDR3 has 14 amino acids. CDR3 residues: CASSEGSEILPQHF. CDR3 DNA: TGTGCCAGCAGTGAAGGGTCAGAGATCCTGCCCCAGCATTTT.

The chain employs TRBV14 and TRBJ2-3; D possibly corresponds to TRBD2 (5 bases). CDR3 length: 16 residues. CDR1 and CDR2 from the germline V gene are SGHDN and FVKESK. Trimming took off 3 bases at V and 3 bases at J, with 16 bases between the two ends. DNA of the CDR3: TGTGCCAGCAGCCAGGGTACGAGGGTCAAGACAGATACGCAGTATTTT. As protein: CASSQGTRVKTDTQYF.

The chain employs TRBV11-1 and TRBJ1-6, with 10 bases that match TRBD1. The germline V gene encodes CDR1 SGHAT and CDR2 FQDESV (reference sequence). The CDR3 covers 15 residues. V lost 5 bases and J lost 7; bases outside the gene matches: 5. CDR3 protein: CASSPRDRGNSPLHF. As DNA, the CDR3 is TGTGCCAGCAGCCCCCGGGACAGGGGAAATTCACCCCTCCACTTT.

CDR3 DNA sequence: TGTGCCAGCAGTCCCACAGGGAGAGTCACACAGCCCCAGCATTTT. Translating it yields CASSPTGRVTQPQHF. This chain joins TRBV27 and TRBJ1-5, with a weak D call TRBD1 (6 bases). V was trimmed by 5 bases and J by 7 bases, leaving 18 bases between them. Per germline, CDR1 MNHEY and CDR2 SMNVEV (reference sequence). The CDR3 loop spans 15 amino acids.

The V and J genes are TRBV11-2 and TRBJ1-1, with 8 bases matching TRBD1. The CDR3 covers 12 residues. V lost 5 bases, J lost 11 bases, and 7 bases stayed unmatched. Germline CDR1 is SGHAT and CDR2 is FQNNGV. This CDR3 reads CASSLSTGGAFF. Here the CDR3 DNA reads TGTGCCAGCAGCCTATCTACAGGGGGGGCTTTCTTT.

This clone is a singleton in its sample. This sequence joins TRBV5-6 and TRBJ2-1; no firm D call. V was trimmed by 4 bases and J by 5 bases, leaving 16 bases between them. The CDR3 runs to 15 residues. CDR1 is SGHDT and CDR2 is YYEEEE in the germline V gene. The CDR3 DNA is TGTGCCAGCAGCAAGGACCTAATTCTCAACAATGAGCAGTTCTTC. This encodes CASSKDLILNNEQFF.

This chain connects TRBV27 to TRBJ2-1; 9 positions agree with TRBD2. Germline V gene lookup returns CDR1 MNHEY and CDR2 SMNVEV (reference sequence). CDR3 length: 14 amino acids. V lost 7 bases and J lost 5; bases outside the gene matches: 6. The CDR3 protein is CASKRAGGHNEQFF. DNA for the CDR3: TGTGCCAGCAAGAGAGCGGGGGGCCACAATGAGCAGTTCTTC.

The CDR3 nucleotides are TGTGCTAGTGGTCCAGGGGGCCTTAACACTGAAGCTTTCTTT. Its translation is CASGPGGLNTEAFF. This rearrangement joins TRBV12-5 to TRBJ1-1; TRBD1 aligns across 8 bases. The V and J ends lost 5 bases and 2 bases, in that order; junction bases with no gene match: 4. CDR1 LGHNT and CDR2 FRNRAP come from the germline V gene. CDR3 size: 14 residues.

This sequence joins TRBV6-1 and TRBJ2-4; 11 bases agree with TRBD1. The CDR3 has 19 amino acids. Unmatched junction bases numbered 17, after V lost 1 base and J lost 9 bases. Germline values: CDR1 MNHNS, CDR2 SASEGT. CDR3 nucleotides: TGTGCCAGCAGTGAAGGCTTCACCGGGACAGGGGGTAAGGTTGGCATTCAGTACTTC. The encoded protein is CASSEGFTGTGGKVGIQYF.

This rearrangement joins TRBV2 to TRBJ1-2; the match to TRBD1 covers 8 bases. The CDR3 extends over 14 amino acids. The junction had 11 bases not matched to a gene; V was cut back by 6 bases and J by 8 bases. Germline-derived CDR1 and CDR2 are SNHLY and FYNNEI. The CDR3 sequence is CASRELYRGKGYTF. The DNA of the CDR3 is TGTGCCAGCAGAGAACTTTACAGGGGGAAAGGCTACACCTTC.

J is TRBJ1-6 and V is TRBV27, with 9 bases fitting TRBD1. CDR1 MNHEY and CDR2 SMNVEV come from the germline V gene (reference sequence). CDR3 length equals 15 residues. Losses at the gene ends were 4 bases for V and 13 bases for J; bases not matched to a gene: 11. The DNA for the CDR3 is TGTGCCAGCAGTTCCTTCCGGGACAGGGCGGTCCCCCTCCACTTT. The encoded protein is CASSSFRDRAVPLHF.

This clone was found once. V usage is TRBV7-9 and J usage is TRBJ2-7, with TRBD1 as a possible D gene (5 bases). Germline CDR1 reads SEHNR; CDR2 reads FQNEAQ (reference sequence). CDR3 size: 15 residues. V was cut by 1 base and J by 3 bases, with 13 bases left in between. The CDR3 nucleotides are TGTGCCAGCAGCTTAGGTACCGGACACGTCTACGAGCAGTACTTC. Its protein is CASSLGTGHVYEQYF.

The CDR3 region has the DNA TGTGCCAGTAGCCCGAGGAGGGCGAACACTGAAGCTTTCTTT. Its translation is CASSPRRANTEAFF. The gene calls are TRBV19 and TRBJ1-1; D unclear. Germline values: CDR1 LNHDA, CDR2 SQIVND (reference sequence). This CDR3 has 14 amino acids. Trimming took off 6 bases at V and 1 base at J, with 12 bases between the two ends. Filled out from reference TRBV19 and TRBJ1-1, the complete variable domain reads DGGITQSPKYLFRKEGQNVTLSCEQNLNHDAMYWYRQDPGQGLRLIYYSQIVNDFQKGDIAEGYSVSREKKESFPLTVTSAQKNPTAFYLCASSPRRANTEAFFGQGTRLTVV.

The chain is built from TRBV27 and TRBJ1-2, with 9 bases aligning to TRBD1. The CDR3 is 16 amino acids. J gave up 3 bases and V 5 bases, and 10 bases lay outside the gene matches. The germline V gene encodes CDR1 MNHEY and CDR2 SMNVEV (reference sequence). The CDR3 DNA follows: TGTGCCAGCAGTCCCTGGGGGGACAGGGTACACTATGGCTACACCTTC. This encodes CASSPWGDRVHYGYTF.